Following are 23 T cell receptor beta chains from one sample sequenced in a study of shared clonotypes between healthy human individuals (dated by TCRdb to the early 2020s). For the CD8 naive samples, CD45RO-negative cells were positively selected for CCR7, yielding a CD45RA+CCR7+ population from which TemRA cells were excluded. Receptor libraries were prepared by the immunoSEQ multiplex PCR assay. TCRdb took over this immuneACCESS table, retaining in-frame rearrangements with V and J assigned. Such tables are incomplete; in checked studies, under half of the missing clones stem from an unresolved V gene, and the remainder is unexplained. Across this sample there are around 2,000,000 clones, with roughly 91% seen only once. Under 2% of the sample goes to the ten largest clones. Sequencing used naive CD8+ T cells from PBMCs. Read against the paper, the sample's cell subset or site label means: CD45RA+CCR7+. The receptors shown here come from a young man in good health. Some clones in this sample may be carry-over from other donors' samples.

The chain combines TRBV11-2 with TRBJ1-5, with D maybe TRBD1 (5 bases). In germline, CDR1 is SGHAT, CDR2 FQNNGV. This CDR3 spans 13 amino acids. The V end lost 3 bases, the J end lost 6 bases, and 9 bases lay between the germline ends. The CDR3: CASSFGGGQPQHF. CDR3 nucleotide sequence: TGTGCCAGCAGCTTTGGGGGGGGTCAGCCCCAGCATTTT.

This clone was seen a few times. This chain connects TRBV7-9 to TRBJ1-4; D remains ambiguous. The CDR3 extends over 16 amino acids. The V end was cut by 5 bases, the J end by 0 bases, with 13 bases between. Germline V gene lookup returns CDR1 SEHNR and CDR2 FQNEAQ (reference sequence). CDR3 region: CASSPGGLATNEKLFF. As DNA, the CDR3 is TGTGCCAGCAGCCCCGGAGGGCTTGCAACTAATGAAAAACTGTTTTTT.

This clone showed up just a few times. The sample carries other DNA sequences with the same CDR3. The chain recombines TRBV7-9 with TRBJ1-5; D is uncertain. CDR1 SEHNR and CDR2 FQNEAQ come from the germline V gene (reference sequence). The CDR3 covers 14 residues. Trimming shortened V by 3 bases and J by 0 bases, and 6 bases separated the two germline ends. As DNA, the CDR3 is TGTGCCAGCAGCTTGGGAGTTAGCAATCAGCCCCAGCATTTT. Protein sequence: CASSLGVSNQPQHF. Full variable domain (missing parts from reference TRBV7-9 and TRBJ1-5): DTGVSQNPRHKITKRGQNVTFRCDPISEHNRLYWYRQTLGQGPEFLTYFQNEAQLEKSRLLSDRFSAERPKGSFSTLEIQRTEQGDSAMYLCASSLGVSNQPQHFGDGTRLSIL.

The chain carries TRBV7-9 and TRBJ1-2; no firm D call. Germline V gene lookup returns CDR1 SEHNR and CDR2 FQNEAQ (reference sequence). The CDR3 covers 17 residues. Trimming removed 3 bases at V and 4 bases at J, with 21 bases between. The DNA for the CDR3 is TGTGCCAGCAGCTTTGATTTAGCAGGCTCGCCGATCTATGGCTACACCTTC. Amino acid sequence: CASSFDLAGSPIYGYTF.

V usage is TRBV7-9 and J usage is TRBJ2-5, with 9 bases lining up with TRBD1. Germline CDR1 reads SEHNR; CDR2 reads FQNEAQ (reference sequence). V was pared by 6 bases and J by 3 bases, with 8 bases of the junction left unmatched. The CDR3 loop spans 15 amino acids. In nucleotides, the CDR3 is TGTGCCAGCAGTTCGATCCGGGACAGGGAAGAGACCCAGTACTTC. Encoded protein: CASSSIRDREETQYF.

The chain joins TRBV9 to TRBJ1-1; 7 bases agree with TRBD1. This CDR3 region has 15 residues. After removal of 3 bases from V and 0 bases from J, the junction contained 5 bases not matched to a gene. Germline V gives CDR1 SGDLS, CDR2 YYNGEE. Here the CDR3 DNA reads TGTGCCAGCAGCGAGGGACAGAAGATGAACACTGAAGCTTTCTTT. Translating gives CASSEGQKMNTEAFF. Drawing the rest from reference TRBV9 and TRBJ1-1, the complete variable domain is DSGVTQTPKHLITATGQRVTLRCSPRSGDLSVYWYQQSLDQGLQFLIQYYNGEERAKGNILERFSAQQFPDLHSELNLSSLELGDSALYFCASSEGQKMNTEAFFGQGTRLTVV.

This clone was observed once. Its ends do not fully match the called genes, so a read error is possible. V is TRBV7-2 and J is TRBJ1-1; D possibly corresponds to TRBD1 (5 bases). CDR3 length: 15 residues. Germline V gene sequence: CDR1 SGHTA, CDR2 FQGNSA. The CDR3 DNA reads as TGTGCCAGCAGCTGGGCCGGGACCTTGAACGCTGAAGCTTTCTTT. This encodes CASSWAGTLNAEAFF.

Regarding this clone: Other DNA sequences in the same sample also yield this CDR3. This chain links TRBV27 with TRBJ2-7, with 10 bases matching TRBD2. Germline V gene lookup returns CDR1 MNHEY and CDR2 SMNVEV (reference sequence). With V trimmed by 2 bases and J by 3 bases, 4 bases remained unmatched. This CDR3 is 15 amino acids long. The CDR3 coding sequence is TGTGCCAGCAGTTTAACACTAGCGGGACACTACGAGCAGTACTTC. This gives the protein CASSLTLAGHYEQYF.

The chain employs TRBV7-9 and TRBJ1-5, with D possibly matching TRBD1 (6 bases). Germline CDR1 is SEHNR and CDR2 is FQNEAQ (reference sequence). Trimming took off 0 bases at V and 4 bases at J, with 10 bases between the two ends. The CDR3 extends over 15 amino acids. CDR3 loop: CASSLAPGENQPQHF. In DNA form, the CDR3 reads TGTGCCAGCAGCTTAGCCCCAGGGGAAAATCAGCCCCAGCATTTT.

The rearrangement links TRBV5-1 to TRBJ2-1; D remains ambiguous. Trimming removed 5 bases at V and 10 bases at J, with 7 bases between. There are 10 residues in the CDR3. Germline CDR1 is SGHRS and CDR2 is YFSETQ. The CDR3, as DNA: TGCGCCAGCAGGGGGTCAGAGCAGTTCTTC. The encoded protein is CASRGSEQFF.

V gene TRBV7-9 combines with J gene TRBJ2-2, with no clear D. The CDR3 loop spans 10 amino acids. CDR1 and CDR2 from the germline V gene are SEHNR and FQNEAQ (reference sequence). Deletions cut 5 bases from V and 6 bases from J, with 1 base between. CDR3 coding DNA: TGTGCCAGCAGCGCCGGGGAGCTGTTTTTT. This gives the protein CASSAGELFF.

The gene calls are TRBV27 and TRBJ2-7; D remains ambiguous. Looked up from germline, CDR1 is MNHEY and CDR2 is SMNVEV (reference sequence). This CDR3 region has 14 residues. Trimming took off 0 bases at V and 2 bases at J, with 8 bases between the two ends. The CDR3 protein is CASSLSPKTYEQYF. CDR3 nucleotides: TGTGCCAGCAGTTTATCGCCAAAAACCTACGAGCAGTACTTC.

The CDR3 nucleotides are TGTGCCAGCCTAGGGGGTGGTGAAAAACTGTTTTTT. Protein: CASLGGGEKLFF. The V call is TRBV2, the J call TRBJ1-4; the D gene is possibly TRBD1 (6 bases). The V end was cut by 8 bases, the J end by 7 bases, with 11 bases between. CDR1 and CDR2 from the germline V gene are SNHLY and FYNNEI. The CDR3 is made up of 12 amino acids.

V and J are TRBV7-9 and TRBJ1-2; D possibly corresponds to TRBD1 (6 bases). The germline CDR1 and CDR2 sequences are SEHNR and FQNEAQ (reference sequence). The CDR3 loop spans 14 amino acids. V was clipped by 1 base and J by 4 bases, with 10 bases between them. The CDR3 DNA sequence: TGTGCCAGCAGCTTAGGGGGACAAGGCTATGGCTACACCTTC. Translated: CASSLGGQGYGYTF. Based on the CDR3 plus reference TRBV7-9 and TRBJ1-2, the full variable domain is DTGVSQNPRHKITKRGQNVTFRCDPISEHNRLYWYRQTLGQGPEFLTYFQNEAQLEKSRLLSDRFSAERPKGSFSTLEIQRTEQGDSAMYLCASSLGGQGYGYTFGSGTRLTVV.

V and J are TRBV10-2 and TRBJ2-3; 14 nucleotides align to TRBD2. The CDR3 extends over 19 amino acids. The V gene end was trimmed by 6 bases and the J gene end by 2 bases; junction bases not matched to a gene: 13. The germline V gene has CDR1 WSHSY and CDR2 SAAADI. The CDR3 loop reads CASRARLAGGPYDTDTQYF. The CDR3 DNA reads TGCGCCAGCAGGGCCAGACTAGCGGGAGGGCCTTATGACACAGATACGCAGTATTTT.

The genes are TRBV7-8 and TRBJ2-1; a possible D gene is TRBD1 (6 bases). From germline, CDR1 is SGHVS and CDR2 FQNEAQ. V was trimmed by 5 bases and J by 5 bases, leaving 13 bases between them. The CDR3 sequence is 14 residues long. CDR3 residues: CASSRRDNNNEQFF. CDR3 DNA: TGTGCCAGCAGCCGACGGGACAATAACAATGAGCAGTTCTTC.

The CDR3 region is CASSYLRTVQETQYF. CDR3 bases: TGTGCCAGCAGTTACCTCCGCACGGTACAAGAGACCCAGTACTTC. The V gene is TRBV6-6, the J gene TRBJ2-5, with D uncertain. The CDR3 runs to 15 residues. The V gene lost 2 bases and the J gene lost 2 bases, with 12 bases spanning the gap. The germline CDR1 and CDR2 sequences are MNHNY and SVGAGI (reference sequence).

V gene TRBV5-5 combines with J gene TRBJ2-5, with D perhaps TRBD1 (7 bases). The V gene lost 2 bases and the J gene lost 3 bases, with 17 bases spanning the gap. CDR1 and CDR2 from the germline V gene are SGHKS and YYEKEE (reference sequence). This CDR3 comprises 16 residues. The DNA of the CDR3 is TGTGCCAGCAGCTTCCCTAGGCGGGACAGCAAAGAGACCCAGTACTTC. It yields the protein CASSFPRRDSKETQYF. The whole variable domain, remainder taken from reference TRBV5-5 and TRBJ2-5, is DAGVTQSPTHLIKTRGQQVTLRCSPISGHKSVSWYQQVLGQGPQFIFQYYEKEERGRGNFPDRFSARQFPNYSSELNVNALLLGDSALYLCASSFPRRDSKETQYFGPGTRLLVL.

The chain is built from TRBV9 and TRBJ1-2; D is ambiguous. Deletions cut 4 bases from V and 4 bases from J, with 17 bases between. This CDR3 has 15 amino acids. CDR1 and CDR2 (germline): SGDLS, YYNGEE. CDR3 sequence reads: CASSTRVGLAYGYTF. CDR3 DNA sequence: TGTGCCAGCAGCACTCGGGTTGGACTGGCCTATGGCTACACCTTC.

The chain recombines TRBV6-5 with TRBJ1-5; weak D call: TRBD1 (5 bases). The germline V gene encodes CDR1 MNHEY and CDR2 SVGAGI. The CDR3 has 15 residues. V lost 3 bases to trimming and J lost 4 bases, with 13 bases between them. The CDR3 region has the DNA TGTGCCAGCAGTTATGCAAGGGAGGGGAATCAGCCCCAGCATTTT. Its protein is CASSYAREGNQPQHF.

The chain couples TRBV18 to TRBJ2-3, with 8 nucleotides matching TRBD2. The CDR3 sequence is 16 residues long. The germline V gene has CDR1 KGHSH and CDR2 LQKENI. V was pared by 2 bases and J by 4 bases, with 8 bases of the junction left unmatched. The DNA for the CDR3 is TGTGCCAGCTCACCAGAGAAGCGGGAGATACCAGATACGCAGTATTTT. Translating it yields CASSPEKREIPDTQYF.

The rearrangement links TRBV4-1 to TRBJ2-2; no reliable D call. Looked up from germline, CDR1 is MGHRA and CDR2 is YSYEKL. CDR3 length: 13 residues. Trimming removed 1 base at V and 3 bases at J, with 3 bases between. For the CDR3, the DNA is TGCGCCAGCAGCCAAGGTTACACCGGGGAGCTGTTTTTT. It translates to CASSQGYTGELFF.

The chain joins TRBV27 to TRBJ1-1; 7 bases align to TRBD1. Germline CDR1 is MNHEY and CDR2 is SMNVEV (reference sequence). With 2 bases clipped from V and 4 bases from J, the junction kept 10 bases outside the gene matches. The CDR3 sequence is 16 residues long. In nucleotides, the CDR3 is TGTGCCAGCAGTTTAAAGATTCGGGGACAGAGCACTGAAGCTTTCTTT. It is translated as CASSLKIRGQSTEAFF.